These 4 T cell receptor beta chains were sequenced from one sample in a study of a mutant IDH1 vaccine in newly diagnosed glioma. What these receptors recognize is not known. The repertoire was sequenced with immunoSEQ multiplex PCR; TCRdb's copy has only in-frame clones and lacks some. Among some 30,000 clones, 80% to 90% were seen once, and the ten largest hold over 15%. Time point denoted: week 5, during vaccination. Mutant IDH1 20-mer peptide, at 300 ug, made up each vaccine dose, with topical imiquimod. The sample consisted of PBMCs, taken from a glioma patient whose treatment included an IDH1 peptide vaccine. The receptor source for this set is a man between 18 and 35 years old with glioma.

This clone appeared a single time. The rearrangement uses TRBV6-1 and TRBJ1-1; no clear D. This CDR3 has 16 amino acids. CDR1 and CDR2 from the germline V gene are MNHNS and SASEGT. V was cut by 3 bases and J by 2 bases, with 16 bases left in between. The CDR3: CASSENRPGPNTEAFF. DNA for the CDR3: TGTGCCAGCAGTGAGAACCGACCGGGTCCAAACACTGAAGCTTTCTTT.

The chain is built from TRBV4-3 and TRBJ1-1; D remains ambiguous. The germline V gene has CDR1 LGHNA and CDR2 YSLEER. The germline V and J ends were trimmed by 4 bases and 3 bases, with 9 bases remaining between them. CDR3 size: 13 residues. CDR3 nucleotides: TGCGCCAGCAGCCCGCGTTGGGACACTGAAGCTTTCTTT. Its translation: CASSPRWDTEAFF.

The chain employs TRBV10-3 and TRBJ1-1; D uncertain. CDR3 length equals 15 residues. Per the germline V gene, CDR1 is ENHRY and CDR2 is SYGVKD. The V end lost 0 bases, the J end lost 0 bases, and 8 bases lay between the germline ends. CDR3 sequence: CAISESADLNTEAFF. The CDR3 DNA reads as TGTGCCATCAGTGAGTCGGCAGATTTGAACACTGAAGCTTTCTTT.

The chain is built from TRBV19 and TRBJ1-1; no definite D call. The germline V gene encodes CDR1 LNHDA and CDR2 SQIVND (reference sequence). The CDR3 loop spans 12 amino acids. Trimming stripped 6 bases from V and 4 bases from J, with 9 bases between. CDR3 coding DNA: TGTGCCAGTAGCCTTGGGCCCACTGAAGCTTTCTTT. It translates to CASSLGPTEAFF.